This T cell receptor (beta chain) was profiled in a study of early T cells in non-severe SARS-CoV-2 infection. The library protocol tagged individual cDNA molecules with unique molecular identifiers. A single record per CDR3 protein comes from TCRdb applying MiXCR to the 5' RACE reads. The top ten clones hold around 3.7% of a sample with tens of thousands of distinct CDR3 sequences, 8.5% to 10% of them seen once. This clonotype has only a few counts. Trimming took 2 bases from V and 6 from J, leaving 14 bases between them. The CDR3 runs 15 residues. Germline lookup yields CDR1 SGHTA and CDR2 FQGNSA. The material sequenced was whole blood, taken at baseline. The clonotype was recovered from an adult who was a healthcare worker with PCR-confirmed SARS-CoV-2 infection or an uninfected control (not recorded which). The V gene is TRBV7-2, the J gene TRBJ2-1; D gene unclear. The CDR3 nucleotides read TGTGCCAGCAGCTTACGTAGGCATCTATCCAATGAGCAGTTCTTC. This translates into CASSLRRHLSNEQFF.